This T cell receptor beta chain appears in the sequencing data of a study of cytomegalovirus exposure and HLA in healthy donors. Amplification used 60 Vbeta primers and 13 Jbeta primers. The method was immunoSEQ multiplex PCR; TCRdb's version includes in-frame clones alone and lacks a portion of them. Of 96,000 or so clones in the sample, 65% to 80% were seen once. The sequence was collected from a female donor in good health and CMV-seropositive. Specimen: PBMCs.

The CDR3 loop is CATSRDRGRVEAFF. The CDR3 nucleotides read TGTGCCACCAGCAGAGACAGGGGGAGAGTTGAAGCTTTCTTT. The chain recombines TRBV15 with TRBJ1-1, with 7 nucleotides matching TRBD1. The V and J ends lost 0 bases and 7 bases, in that order; junction bases with no gene match: 5. CDR1 LNHNV and CDR2 YYDKDF come from the germline V gene (reference sequence). The CDR3 totals 14 residues.